This T cell receptor beta chain stems from a study of identical twins. The CDR3 loop spans 15 amino acids. Germline lookup yields CDR1 SGHRS and CDR2 YFSETQ. The V end lost 6 bases, the J end lost 3 bases, and 16 bases lay between the germline ends. Healthy Caucasian donors formed the entire cohort. TCRdb called the 5' RACE reads again in MiXCR, with one record for every CDR3 protein. The sample holds roughly 750,000 distinct CDR3 sequences, about 20% seen once. The same data also went into a second study, on T cells expressing NK-cell markers. From that paper: Sorted CD3+CD56-NKG2C+, CD3+CD56+NKG2C+ and CD3+CD56+NKG2C- T cells supplied the TCR beta repertoires. Out of eight donors sequenced, seven tested HCMV-seropositive and the remaining one seronegative.

The chain is built from TRBV5-1 and TRBJ2-1, with D possibly matching TRBD2 (5 bases). The sample consisted of PBMCs. The receptor was derived from a woman younger than 35 in good health. In nucleotides, the CDR3 is TGCGCCAGCAACACGGGGTGGCAGGACTACAATGAGCAGTTCTTC. Protein sequence: CASNTGWQDYNEQFF. The complete variable domain, with remaining parts taken from reference TRBV5-1 and TRBJ2-1, reads KAGVTQTPRYLIKTRGQQVTLSCSPISGHRSVSWYQQTPGQGLQFLFEYFSETQRNKGNFPGRFSGRQFSNSRSEMNVSTLELGDSALYLCASNTGWQDYNEQFFGPGTRLTVL.